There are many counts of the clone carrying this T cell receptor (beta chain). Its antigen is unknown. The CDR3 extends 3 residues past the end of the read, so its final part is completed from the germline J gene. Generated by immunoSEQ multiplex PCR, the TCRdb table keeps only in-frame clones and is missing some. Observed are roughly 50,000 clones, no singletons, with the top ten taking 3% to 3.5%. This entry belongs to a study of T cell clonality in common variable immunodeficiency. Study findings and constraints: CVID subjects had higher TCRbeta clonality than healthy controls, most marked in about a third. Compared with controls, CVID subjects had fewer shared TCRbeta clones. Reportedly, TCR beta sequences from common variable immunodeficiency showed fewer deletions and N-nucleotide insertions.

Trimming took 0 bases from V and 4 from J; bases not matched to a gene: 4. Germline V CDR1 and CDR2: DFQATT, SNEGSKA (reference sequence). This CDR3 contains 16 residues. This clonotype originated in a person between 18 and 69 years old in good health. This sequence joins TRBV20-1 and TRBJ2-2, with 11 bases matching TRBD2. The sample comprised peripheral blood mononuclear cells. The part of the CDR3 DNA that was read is TGCAGTGCTAGAGATTTTAGCGGGAGGGCCACCGGGGAG. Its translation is CSARDFSGRATGE. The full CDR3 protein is CSARDFSGRATGELFF.